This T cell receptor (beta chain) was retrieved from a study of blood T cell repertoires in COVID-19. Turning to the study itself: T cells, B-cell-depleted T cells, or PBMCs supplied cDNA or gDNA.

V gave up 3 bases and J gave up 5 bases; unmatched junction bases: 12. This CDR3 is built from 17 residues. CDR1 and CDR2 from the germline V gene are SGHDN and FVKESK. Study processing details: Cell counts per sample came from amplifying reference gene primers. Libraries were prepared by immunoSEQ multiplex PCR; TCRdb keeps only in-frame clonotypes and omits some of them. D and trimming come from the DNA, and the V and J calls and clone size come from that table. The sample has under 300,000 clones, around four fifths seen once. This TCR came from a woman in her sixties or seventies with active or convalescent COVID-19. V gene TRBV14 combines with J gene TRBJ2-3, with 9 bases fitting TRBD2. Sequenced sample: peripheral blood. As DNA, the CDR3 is TGTGCCAGCAGCCACCCGGCGGGGGGGCCCTTGAGAGATACGCAGTATTTT. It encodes CASSHPAGGPLRDTQYF.